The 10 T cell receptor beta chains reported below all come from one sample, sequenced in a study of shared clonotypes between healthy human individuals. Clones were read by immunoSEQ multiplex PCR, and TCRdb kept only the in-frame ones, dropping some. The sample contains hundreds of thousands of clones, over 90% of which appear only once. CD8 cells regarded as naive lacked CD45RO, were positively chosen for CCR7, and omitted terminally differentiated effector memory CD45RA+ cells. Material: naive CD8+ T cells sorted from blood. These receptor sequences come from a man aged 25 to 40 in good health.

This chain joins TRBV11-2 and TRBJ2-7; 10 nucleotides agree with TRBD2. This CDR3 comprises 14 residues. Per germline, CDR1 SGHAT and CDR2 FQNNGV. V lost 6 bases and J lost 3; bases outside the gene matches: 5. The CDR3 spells CASSPGTSVYEQYF. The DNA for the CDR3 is TGTGCCAGCAGTCCTGGGACTAGCGTCTACGAGCAGTACTTC.

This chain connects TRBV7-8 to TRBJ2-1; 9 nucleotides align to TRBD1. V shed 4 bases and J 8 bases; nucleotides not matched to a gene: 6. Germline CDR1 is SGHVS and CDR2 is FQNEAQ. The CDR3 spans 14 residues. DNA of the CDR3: TGTGCCAGCAGCTCGGGACAGGGTGGGGATGAGCAGTTCTTC. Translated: CASSSGQGGDEQFF.

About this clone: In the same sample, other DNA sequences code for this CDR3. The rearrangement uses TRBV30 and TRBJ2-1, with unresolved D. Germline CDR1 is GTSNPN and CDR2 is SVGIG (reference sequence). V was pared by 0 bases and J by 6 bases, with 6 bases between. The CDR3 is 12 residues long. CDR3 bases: TGTGCCTGGAGTGTACTGGGCAATGAGCAGTTCTTC. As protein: CAWSVLGNEQFF.

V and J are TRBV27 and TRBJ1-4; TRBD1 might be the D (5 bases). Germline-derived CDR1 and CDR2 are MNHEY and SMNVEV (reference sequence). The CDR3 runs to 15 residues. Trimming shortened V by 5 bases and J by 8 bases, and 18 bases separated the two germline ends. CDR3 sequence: CASSPRKGAEEKLFF. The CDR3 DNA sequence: TGTGCCAGCAGTCCACGAAAAGGGGCAGAGGAAAAACTGTTTTTT.

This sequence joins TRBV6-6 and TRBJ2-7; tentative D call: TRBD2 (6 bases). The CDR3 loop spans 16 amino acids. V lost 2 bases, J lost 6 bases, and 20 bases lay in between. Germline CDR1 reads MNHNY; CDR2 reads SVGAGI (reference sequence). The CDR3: CASSYTGELSRVEQYF. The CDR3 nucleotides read TGTGCCAGCAGTTACACGGGGGAGCTTTCAAGGGTCGAGCAGTACTTC.

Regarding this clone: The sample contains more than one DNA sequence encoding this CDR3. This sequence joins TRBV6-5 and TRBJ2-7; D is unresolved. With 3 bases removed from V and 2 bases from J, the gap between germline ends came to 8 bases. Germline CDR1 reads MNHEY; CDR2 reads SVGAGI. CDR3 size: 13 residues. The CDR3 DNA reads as TGTGCCAGCAGTTATGGCGGACCCTACGAGCAGTACTTC. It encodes CASSYGGPYEQYF.

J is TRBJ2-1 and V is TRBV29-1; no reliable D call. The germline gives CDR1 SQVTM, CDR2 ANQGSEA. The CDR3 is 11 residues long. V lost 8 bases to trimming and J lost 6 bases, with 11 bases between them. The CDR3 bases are TGCAGCCCTCAAGTGGGCAATGAGCAGTTCTTC. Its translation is CSPQVGNEQFF.

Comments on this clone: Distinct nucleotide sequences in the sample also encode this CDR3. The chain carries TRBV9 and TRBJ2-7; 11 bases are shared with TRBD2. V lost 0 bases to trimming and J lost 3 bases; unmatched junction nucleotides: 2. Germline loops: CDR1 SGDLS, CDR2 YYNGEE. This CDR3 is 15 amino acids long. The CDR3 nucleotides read TGTGCCAGCAGCGTAGGCGGGACTAGCGGCTACGAGCAGTACTTC. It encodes CASSVGGTSGYEQYF.

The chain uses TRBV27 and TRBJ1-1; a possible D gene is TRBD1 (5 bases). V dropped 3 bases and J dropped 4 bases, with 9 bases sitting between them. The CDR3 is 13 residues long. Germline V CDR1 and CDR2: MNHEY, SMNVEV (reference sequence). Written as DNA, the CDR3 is TGTGCCAGCAGTTTGGCAGGGCTCACTGAAGCTTTCTTT. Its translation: CASSLAGLTEAFF.

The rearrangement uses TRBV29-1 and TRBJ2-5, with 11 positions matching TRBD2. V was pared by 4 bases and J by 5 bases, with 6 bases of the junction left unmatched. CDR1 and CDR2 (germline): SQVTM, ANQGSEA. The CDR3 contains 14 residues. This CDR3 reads CSVALAGVEETQYF. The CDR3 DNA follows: TGCAGCGTTGCACTAGCGGGAGTAGAGGAGACCCAGTACTTC.